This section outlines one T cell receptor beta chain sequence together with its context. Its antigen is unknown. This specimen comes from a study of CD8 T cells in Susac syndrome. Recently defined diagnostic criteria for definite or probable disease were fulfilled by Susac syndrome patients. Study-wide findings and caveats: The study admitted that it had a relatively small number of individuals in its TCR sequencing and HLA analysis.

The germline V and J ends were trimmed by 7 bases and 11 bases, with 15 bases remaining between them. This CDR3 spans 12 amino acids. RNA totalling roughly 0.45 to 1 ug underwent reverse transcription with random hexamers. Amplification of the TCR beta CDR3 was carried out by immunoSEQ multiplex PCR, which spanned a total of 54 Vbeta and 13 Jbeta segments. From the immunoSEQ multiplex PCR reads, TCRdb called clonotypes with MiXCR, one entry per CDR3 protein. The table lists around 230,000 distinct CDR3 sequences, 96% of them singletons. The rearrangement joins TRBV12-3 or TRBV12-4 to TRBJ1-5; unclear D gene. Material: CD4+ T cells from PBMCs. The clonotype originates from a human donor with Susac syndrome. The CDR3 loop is CASTSGGSAQHF. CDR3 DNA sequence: TGTGCCAGCACCTCGGGAGGATCGGCCCAGCATTTT.